Sequencing of this TCR beta chain was carried out in a study of T cells after somatic rescue of genetic block (TCRdb year 2020). In the study overall: What the study looked at was long-term robustness, specifically in a T-cell system that came about through somatic rescue of a genetic block in T-cell development.

Note on this clone: Its binding antigen is unknown. One base away there is no much larger clone; base qualities are not given.

Per the germline V gene, SQVTM is the CDR1 and ANQGSEA is the CDR2. V lost 4 bases and J lost 5 bases, and the count of bases not matched to a germline gene is 2. The CDR3 sequence holds 13 residues, the cysteine and phenylalanine included. The retained sequence is limited to the CDR3, 39 bases, with the frame set at the first base. Libraries were prepared through the immunoSEQ multiplex PCR assay. Drawn from immuneACCESS, this table holds only the in-frame rearrangements with V and J called that TCRdb kept. Clones are partly lost; checked studies trace under half to an unresolved V gene and leave the rest unexplained. Present in this sample are tens of thousands of clones, approximately 96% of which were seen just once. The leading ten clones occupy more than 0.075% of the sample.

The TCR originated in a child under three years old. Sample: peripheral blood mononuclear cells (PBMCs). The V gene is TRBV29-1 and the J gene is TRBJ2-5, with TRBD1 identical over 12 junction bases. The CDR3 has the sequence CSVAGTGGETQYF. Read as DNA, the sequence is TGCAGCGTTGCGGGGACAGGGGGCGAGACCCAGTACTTC.